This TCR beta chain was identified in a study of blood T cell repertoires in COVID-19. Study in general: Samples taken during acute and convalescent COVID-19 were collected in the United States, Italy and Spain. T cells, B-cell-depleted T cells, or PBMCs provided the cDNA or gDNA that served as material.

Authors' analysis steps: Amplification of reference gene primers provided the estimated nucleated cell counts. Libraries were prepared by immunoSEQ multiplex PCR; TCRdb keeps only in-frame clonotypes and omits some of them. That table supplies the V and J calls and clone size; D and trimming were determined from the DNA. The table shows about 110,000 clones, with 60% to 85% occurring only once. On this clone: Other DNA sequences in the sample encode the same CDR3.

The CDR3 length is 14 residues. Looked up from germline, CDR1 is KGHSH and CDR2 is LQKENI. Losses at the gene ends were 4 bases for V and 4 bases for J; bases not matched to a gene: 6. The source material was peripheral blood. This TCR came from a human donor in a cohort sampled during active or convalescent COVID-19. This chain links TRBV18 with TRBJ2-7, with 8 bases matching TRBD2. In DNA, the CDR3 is TGTGCCAGCTCACGGACGGGAGGGCGGTACGAGCAGTACTTC. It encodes CASSRTGGRYEQYF.